The table lists the clone carrying this TCR beta chain with a few counts. Its target is unknown. This sample is part of a study of regulatory T cells in long-lasting Graves disease. The study's findings and limits: Thyroid tissue was not studied; only peripheral blood was.

This sample's time point: persistent/refractory GD, antithyroid drugs over 5 years with positive TRAb. Scientists built the TCR library using RNA that was extracted from PBMCs. The authors built TCR beta libraries using iRepertoire HTBI primers and Arm-PCR of CDR3 regions. Via MiXCR, TCRdb re-called the multiplex PCR reads, giving one row per CDR3 protein. Of some 440,000 distinct CDR3 sequences in the sample, less than 25% were seen once. Trimming took 0 bases from V and 11 from J, leaving 17 bases between them. Germline V gene sequence: CDR1 SGHRS, CDR2 YFSETQ. There are 15 residues in the CDR3. This receptor was obtained from a female donor with Graves disease. This sample comprised peripheral blood mononuclear cells (PBMCs), obtained when the disease was refractory, from a patient treated with antithyroid drugs. J is TRBJ1-4 and V is TRBV5-1, with D possibly TRBD1 on 5 matching bases. CDR3 bases: TGCGCCAGCAGCTTGGAACCCTCCGGGGGAGGCAAACTGTTTTTT. This codes for CASSLEPSGGGKLFF.